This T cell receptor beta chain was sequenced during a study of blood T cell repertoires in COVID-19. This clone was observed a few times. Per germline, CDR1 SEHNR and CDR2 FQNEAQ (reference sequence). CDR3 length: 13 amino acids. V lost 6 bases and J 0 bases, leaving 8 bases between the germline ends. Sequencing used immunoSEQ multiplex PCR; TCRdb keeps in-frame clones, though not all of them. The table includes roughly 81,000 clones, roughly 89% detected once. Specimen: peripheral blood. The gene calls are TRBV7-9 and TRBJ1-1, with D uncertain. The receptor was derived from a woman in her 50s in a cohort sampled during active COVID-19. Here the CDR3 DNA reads TGTGCCAGCAGACAAAAGTTGAACACTGAAGCTTTCTTT. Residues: CASRQKLNTEAFF.